The 32 T cell receptor beta chains below all came from one sample that was sequenced in a study of beta chain features in type 1 diabetes. Since all of the isolated RNA was reverse transcribed, expressed TCRB transcripts were what got sequenced. Clones were sequenced by immunoSEQ multiplex PCR, and TCRdb holds only the in-frame ones, with some missing. The sample contains around 240,000 clones, 55% to 70% of which appear only once. The sample comprised naive CD4+ T cells from blood. These receptors all stem from a young man in good health.

The chain is built from TRBV7-2 and TRBJ2-6; weak D call: TRBD1 (6 bases). The germline gives CDR1 SGHTA, CDR2 FQGNSA. V lost 2 bases and J 3 bases, leaving 11 bases between the germline ends. The CDR3 contains 16 residues. CDR3 coding DNA: TGTGCCAGCAGCTTAACTTCAGGGGTTGGGGCCAACGTCCTGACTTTC. The encoded protein is CASSLTSGVGANVLTF. The full variable domain, with the rest looked up from reference TRBV7-2 and TRBJ2-6, is GAGVSQSPSNKVTEKGKDVELRCDPISGHTALYWYRQSLGQGLEFLIYFQGNSAPDKSGLPSDRFSAERTGGSVSTLTIQRTQQEDSAVYLCASSLTSGVGANVLTFGAGSRLTVL.

V and J are TRBV30 and TRBJ2-1; perhaps TRBD2 as D (5 bases). V was cut by 5 bases and J by 4 bases, with 9 bases left in between. This CDR3 has 12 residues. Germline values: CDR1 GTSNPN, CDR2 SVGIG (reference sequence). The CDR3 reads CAWGLEYNEQFF. In DNA form, the CDR3 reads TGTGCCTGGGGACTTGAGTACAATGAGCAGTTCTTC.

This clone was counted a few times. The J gene is TRBJ2-2, the V gene TRBV6-1, with 13 bases lining up with TRBD2. CDR3 length: 18 amino acids. Unmatched junction bases numbered 10, after V lost 4 bases and J lost 5 bases. CDR1 is MNHNS, CDR2 SASEGT, per germline. The CDR3 DNA follows: TGTGCCAGCAGTGGACCGGGACTAGCGGGGAGGAAGACCGGGGAGCTGTTTTTT. Encoded protein: CASSGPGLAGRKTGELFF.

This clone was recorded a few times. The chain is built from TRBV30 and TRBJ1-1; tentative D call: TRBD1 (6 bases). Germline loops: CDR1 GTSNPN, CDR2 SVGIG (reference sequence). The CDR3 contains 13 residues. Trimming took off 3 bases at V and 4 bases at J, with 12 bases between the two ends. This chain's CDR3 is CAWRTGQSTEAFF. The CDR3, as DNA: TGTGCCTGGAGGACAGGACAGAGCACTGAAGCTTTCTTT. Full variable domain (outside the CDR3, taken from reference TRBV30 and TRBJ1-1): SQTIHQWPATLVQPVGSPLSLECTVEGTSNPNLYWYRQAAGRGLQLLFYSVGIGQISSEVPQNLSASRPQDRQFILSSKKLLLSDSGFYLCAWRTGQSTEAFFGQGTRLTVV.

V usage is TRBV30 and J usage is TRBJ2-2, with D perhaps matching TRBD1 (6 bases). The V gene's germline CDR1 is GTSNPN and CDR2 SVGIG (reference sequence). The CDR3 is 17 amino acids. With 2 bases removed from V and 5 bases from J, the gap between germline ends came to 21 bases. Here the CDR3 reads CAWSPSLTGTRTGELFF. CDR3 DNA: TGTGCCTGGAGTCCCTCGCTCACAGGGACGAGGACCGGGGAGCTGTTTTTT.

CDR3 sequence: CASSLEMQGAKNIQYF. The CDR3 DNA sequence: TGTGCCAGCAGCTTAGAAATGCAGGGGGCCAAAAACATTCAGTACTTC. The chain carries TRBV7-8 and TRBJ2-4; D may be TRBD1 (6 bases). The V end was cut by 1 base, the J end by 1 base, with 11 bases between. The CDR3 covers 16 residues. CDR1 is SGHVS and CDR2 is FQNEAQ in the germline V gene.

The V call is TRBV18, the J call TRBJ2-1; TRBD1 agrees at 8 bases. J lost 5 bases, V lost 1 base, and 4 bases had no gene match. CDR3 length: 15 residues. Germline V gene sequence: CDR1 KGHSH, CDR2 LQKENI. CDR3 sequence: CASSPRQGTHNEQFF. The CDR3 DNA reads TGTGCCAGCTCACCACGACAGGGGACCCACAATGAGCAGTTCTTC.

The chain is built from TRBV29-1 and TRBJ2-1, with D unclear. V was pared by 7 bases and J by 6 bases, with 19 bases between. Germline CDR1 is SQVTM and CDR2 is ANQGSEA. The CDR3 length is 14 residues. CDR3 residues: CSAEQAKGSNEQFF. The CDR3 DNA sequence: TGCAGCGCCGAGCAAGCCAAAGGCAGCAATGAGCAGTTCTTC.

The V and J genes are TRBV10-3 and TRBJ2-5; D call uncertain. Germline V gene sequence: CDR1 ENHRY, CDR2 SYGVKD. The CDR3 spans 14 residues. V gave up 0 bases and J gave up 4 bases, with 9 bases separating them. CDR3 region: CAISESRVRETQYF. CDR3 nucleotide sequence: TGTGCCATCAGTGAGTCGAGAGTTCGAGAGACCCAGTACTTC.

This rearrangement joins TRBV11-2 to TRBJ2-3; maybe TRBD1 (5 bases). Trimming cost V 4 bases and J 6 bases, with 20 bases left between them. Germline CDR1 is SGHAT and CDR2 is FQNNGV. There are 16 residues in the CDR3. For the CDR3, the DNA is TGTGCCAGCAGCTCGTCGACTGTGCTAGGGGCCGATACGCAGTATTTT. It translates to CASSSSTVLGADTQYF.

This clone was found a few times. The chain is built from TRBV29-1 and TRBJ2-1; TRBD2 matches at 10 bases. The junction had 4 bases not matched to a gene; V was cut back by 5 bases and J by 6 bases. The germline V gene has CDR1 SQVTM and CDR2 ANQGSEA. This CDR3 has 13 amino acids. CDR3 region: CSVSLAGPNEQFF. In DNA, the CDR3 is TGCAGCGTTTCACTAGCGGGGCCCAATGAGCAGTTCTTC.

The rearrangement links TRBV2 to TRBJ1-6, with D maybe TRBD1 (6 bases). The CDR3 sequence is 13 residues long. Trimming took 3 bases from V and 7 from J, leaving 7 bases between them. CDR1 and CDR2 (germline): SNHLY, FYNNEI. CDR3 protein: CASSDRGNSPLHF. The CDR3 DNA sequence: TGTGCCAGCAGTGACAGGGGAAATTCACCCCTCCACTTT.

This rearrangement joins TRBV6-5 to TRBJ2-1; the D gene is possibly TRBD1 (5 bases). V was pared by 7 bases and J by 7 bases, with 14 bases between. CDR1 MNHEY and CDR2 SVGAGI come from the germline V gene. The CDR3 extends over 13 amino acids. The CDR3, as DNA: TGTGCCAGCACCCCTGGGGCACCTAATGAGCAGTTCTTC. Amino acid sequence: CASTPGAPNEQFF.

This clone was detected only a few times. V is TRBV29-1 and J is TRBJ2-3; TRBD2 aligns across 9 bases. Germline V gene data show CDR1 as SQVTM and CDR2 as ANQGSEA. The CDR3 runs to 14 residues. J was trimmed by 3 bases and V by 7 bases; bases with no gene match: 8. The CDR3, as DNA: TGCAGCGGACAGCCTAGCGGGAAAACAGATACGCAGTATTTT. It codes for CSGQPSGKTDTQYF.

J is TRBJ1-3 and V is TRBV30; possibly TRBD1 for D (5 bases). Trimming pared 2 bases from V and 0 bases from J, leaving 11 bases between. The germline CDR1 and CDR2 sequences are GTSNPN and SVGIG (reference sequence). CDR3 length equals 15 residues. The CDR3 nucleotides are TGTGCCTGGAGTTTTAGGGGTCTCTCTGGAAACACCATATATTTT. Protein product: CAWSFRGLSGNTIYF.

The chain recombines TRBV29-1 with TRBJ2-2; no clear D. Germline V gives CDR1 SQVTM, CDR2 ANQGSEA. This CDR3 comprises 11 residues. The V end was cut by 4 bases, the J end by 6 bases, with 6 bases between. The CDR3 reads CSVGGSGELFF. The CDR3 DNA is TGCAGCGTTGGAGGCTCCGGGGAGCTGTTTTTT.

V and J are TRBV30 and TRBJ2-1; 8 bases fit TRBD2. The CDR3 length is 15 residues. Germline-derived CDR1 and CDR2 are GTSNPN and SVGIG (reference sequence). With 0 bases clipped from V and 7 bases from J, the junction kept 8 bases outside the gene matches. The CDR3 is CAWSVRSGAGNEQFF. The DNA of the CDR3 is TGTGCCTGGAGTGTACGTAGCGGGGCGGGTAATGAGCAGTTCTTC.

This chain joins TRBV29-1 and TRBJ2-4; unclear D gene. The CDR3 has 13 residues. CDR1 and CDR2 (germline): SQVTM, ANQGSEA. Trimming removed 6 bases from V and 0 bases from J, with 9 bases in between. The CDR3 DNA follows: TGCAGCGTGGTGAATCTAGCCAAAAACATTCAGTACTTC. This translates into CSVVNLAKNIQYF.

The J gene is TRBJ2-1, the V gene TRBV6-5, with D tentatively TRBD2 (5 bases). Germline assignment: CDR1 MNHEY and CDR2 SVGAGI. Deletions cut 8 bases from V and 8 bases from J, with 13 bases between. The CDR3 contains 12 residues. CDR3 DNA: TGTGCCAGCCCCTCTCGGGATTATGAGCAGTTCTTC. Its translation: CASPSRDYEQFF.

This clone was detected only a few times. CDR3 residues: CASSADRFYNEQFF. The CDR3 nucleotides are TGTGCCAGCAGCGCGGACAGGTTTTACAATGAGCAGTTCTTC. The V call is TRBV9, the J call TRBJ2-1; 7 bases are a match to TRBD1. Unmatched junction bases numbered 4, after V lost 3 bases and J lost 4 bases. CDR1 SGDLS and CDR2 YYNGEE come from the germline V gene. CDR3 length: 14 residues.

J is TRBJ2-1 and V is TRBV29-1; D gene uncertain. The CDR3 consists of 13 residues. The V gene's germline CDR1 is SQVTM and CDR2 ANQGSEA. V lost 4 bases and J 8 bases, leaving 15 bases between the germline ends. CDR3 in amino acids: CSVGLGEADEQFF. The CDR3 region has the DNA TGCAGCGTTGGATTGGGTGAAGCCGATGAGCAGTTCTTC.

The chain employs TRBV29-1 and TRBJ1-1, with D perhaps matching TRBD1 (6 bases). CDR1 and CDR2 from the germline V gene are SQVTM and ANQGSEA. This CDR3 comprises 12 residues. V dropped 4 bases and J dropped 5 bases, with 11 bases sitting between them. Written as DNA, the CDR3 is TGCAGCGTTGCTGGCAGGGGAACTGAAGCTTTCTTT. Translating gives CSVAGRGTEAFF.

The J gene is TRBJ2-1, the V gene TRBV5-1; 7 bases are shared with TRBD2. V lost 5 bases and J lost 2; bases outside the gene matches: 4. The CDR3 extends over 14 amino acids. Germline V gene data show CDR1 as SGHRS and CDR2 as YFSETQ. DNA for the CDR3: TGCGCCAGCAGGGGGGAGGGCCCCTACAATGAGCAGTTCTTC. Translation gives CASRGEGPYNEQFF.

This chain joins TRBV13 and TRBJ2-1; D is possibly TRBD2 (6 bases). The germline V and J ends were trimmed by 2 bases and 8 bases, with 16 bases remaining between them. The CDR3 extends over 15 amino acids. The germline CDR1 and CDR2 sequences are PRHDT and FYEKMQ (reference sequence). The CDR3 DNA reads as TGTGCCAGCAGCTTAAGACTAGTGCATCGTCATGAGCAGTTCTTC. This translates into CASSLRLVHRHEQFF.

This clone was observed a single time. The rearrangement joins TRBV15 to TRBJ2-1; TRBD2 matches at 7 bases. The CDR3 runs to 17 residues. Germline CDR1 is LNHNV and CDR2 is YYDKDF (reference sequence). V lost 0 bases and J lost 7; bases outside the gene matches: 12. The chain's CDR3 is CATSRDWAAGEGNEQFF. DNA of the CDR3: TGTGCCACCAGCAGAGATTGGGCGGCGGGAGAAGGGAATGAGCAGTTCTTC.

The chain links TRBV7-2 to TRBJ2-5; possibly TRBD1 or TRBD2 for D (6 bases each). The ends were cut back, 5 bases at V and 7 bases at J, with 14 bases in the middle. Germline V gene data show CDR1 as SGHTA and CDR2 as FQGNSA. The CDR3 extends over 13 amino acids. CDR3 nucleotides: TGTGCCAGCAGCCCAGAGGGGGGTACGACCCAGTACTTC. Translated: CASSPEGGTTQYF.

V usage is TRBV6-5 and J usage is TRBJ1-5, with D perhaps TRBD1 (6 bases). V was trimmed by 5 bases and J by 0 bases, leaving 11 bases between them. The CDR3 totals 15 residues. CDR1 is MNHEY, CDR2 SVGAGI, per germline. In nucleotides, the CDR3 is TGTGCCAGCAGTAAGTGGACAGATAGCAATCAGCCCCAGCATTTT. This encodes CASSKWTDSNQPQHF.

The rearrangement joins TRBV7-2 to TRBJ2-1; 11 nucleotides line up with TRBD2. Germline CDR1 is SGHTA and CDR2 is FQGNSA. After removal of 3 bases from V and 4 bases from J, the junction contained 2 bases not matched to a gene. The CDR3 has 15 amino acids. The CDR3 DNA is TGTGCCAGCAGCTTGACTAGCGGGGTGTACAATGAGCAGTTCTTC. Amino acid sequence: CASSLTSGVYNEQFF. The full variable domain, completed using reference TRBV7-2 and TRBJ2-1, is GAGVSQSPSNKVTEKGKDVELRCDPISGHTALYWYRQSLGQGLEFLIYFQGNSAPDKSGLPSDRFSAERTGGSVSTLTIQRTQQEDSAVYLCASSLTSGVYNEQFFGPGTRLTVL.

The genes are TRBV4-1 and TRBJ2-3; no firm D call. V lost 1 base to trimming and J lost 5 bases, with 10 bases between them. Germline V CDR1 and CDR2: MGHRA, YSYEKL. The CDR3 is made up of 14 amino acids. The CDR3 coding sequence is TGCGCCAGCAGCCAAGTTACCCTTGGAGATACGCAGTATTTT. Encoded protein: CASSQVTLGDTQYF.

The rearrangement links TRBV10-3 to TRBJ1-2; D not resolved. V was clipped by 11 bases and J by 2 bases, with 15 bases between them. The CDR3 length is 13 residues. CDR1 is ENHRY, CDR2 SYGVKD, per germline. CDR3 loop: CALKTEFNYGYTF. DNA for the CDR3: TGTGCCCTAAAGACGGAGTTCAACTATGGCTACACCTTC.

The CDR3 coding sequence is TGTGCCAGCCGGGGGTACCAAGAGACCCAGTACTTC. It translates to CASRGYQETQYF. The chain combines TRBV2 with TRBJ2-5, with D possibly being TRBD2 (6 bases). CDR1 SNHLY and CDR2 FYNNEI come from the germline V gene. This CDR3 comprises 12 residues. Trimming left V 8 bases short and J 0 bases short, with 7 bases between.

This chain connects TRBV30 to TRBJ2-2; D possibly matches TRBD1 or TRBD2 (6 bases each). The germline CDR1 and CDR2 sequences are GTSNPN and SVGIG (reference sequence). The V end lost 2 bases, the J end lost 4 bases, and 17 bases lay between the germline ends. This CDR3 has 16 residues. Here the CDR3 reads CAWSLPGALSTGELFF. CDR3 bases: TGTGCCTGGAGTCTCCCGGGGGCTCTTAGCACCGGGGAGCTGTTTTTT.